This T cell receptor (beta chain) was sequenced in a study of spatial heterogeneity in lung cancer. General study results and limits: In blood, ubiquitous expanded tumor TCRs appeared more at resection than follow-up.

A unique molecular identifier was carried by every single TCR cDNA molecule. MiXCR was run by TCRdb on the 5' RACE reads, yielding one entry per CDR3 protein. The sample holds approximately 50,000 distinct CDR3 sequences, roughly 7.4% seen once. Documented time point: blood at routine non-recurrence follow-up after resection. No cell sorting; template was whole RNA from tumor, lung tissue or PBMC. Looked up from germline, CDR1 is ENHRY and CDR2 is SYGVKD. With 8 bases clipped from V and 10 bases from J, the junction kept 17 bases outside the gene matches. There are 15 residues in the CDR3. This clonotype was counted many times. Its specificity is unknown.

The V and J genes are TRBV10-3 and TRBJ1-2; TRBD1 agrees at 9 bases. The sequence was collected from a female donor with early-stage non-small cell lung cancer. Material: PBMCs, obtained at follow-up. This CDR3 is CAISPGQGWGRDYTF. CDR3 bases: TGTGCCATCTCCCCCGGACAGGGGTGGGGACGGGACTACACCTTC.